Presented here are 32 T cell receptor beta chains from one specimen sequenced in a study of blood T cells in healthy people across ages. A second PCR of 7 to 11 cycles used a sample-barcoded 5' primer and a J-beta primer mix. Via MiXCR, TCRdb re-called the 5' RACE reads, giving one row per CDR3 protein. Of hundreds of thousands of distinct CDR3 sequences in the sample, 22% are singletons; the top ten hold around 21%. The sequenced material came from blood. The source is a man between 65 and 85 years old in good health.

This clonotype was detected a few times. An end of the junction does not agree with germline; a read error may underlie this. CDR3 in DNA: TGTGCCGGCAGCTTAACAACAGGCTCTGGAAACACCATATATTTT. This encodes CAGSLTTGSGNTIYF. The V gene is TRBV7-9, the J gene TRBJ1-3; TRBD1 might be the D (5 bases). The CDR3 is 15 amino acids. Germline V lookup: CDR1 SEHNR, CDR2 FQNEAQ (reference sequence).

This chain links TRBV20-1 with TRBJ1-4; 10 positions agree with TRBD1. The CDR3 runs 14 residues. Trimming at V came to 0 bases and at J to 6 bases, leaving 1 base not matched to a gene. The germline gives CDR1 DFQATT, CDR2 SNEGSKA (reference sequence). In DNA, the CDR3 is TGCAGTGCTAGAGAGACAGGGGGCGATGAAAAACTGTTTTTT. This sequence encodes CSARETGGDEKLFF.

The chain carries TRBV30 and TRBJ2-1, with 10 positions matching TRBD2. The trim removed 0 bases at V and 7 bases at J, leaving 6 bases unmatched. This CDR3 region has 15 residues. The germline gives CDR1 GTSNPN, CDR2 SVGIG (reference sequence). CDR3 DNA: TGTGCCTGGAGTGTACTGGAGCGGGAGGGAAATGAGCAGTTCTTC. Residues: CAWSVLEREGNEQFF. The full variable domain, rest sourced from reference TRBV30 and TRBJ2-1, is SQTIHQWPATLVQPVGSPLSLECTVEGTSNPNLYWYRQAAGRGLQLLFYSVGIGQISSEVPQNLSASRPQDRQFILSSKKLLLSDSGFYLCAWSVLEREGNEQFFGPGTRLTVL.

About this clonotype: The junction differs from germline at one of its ends, possibly a read error. This chain links TRBV7-2 with TRBJ1-3, with D possibly being TRBD1 (5 bases). The CDR3 runs to 14 residues. Germline V gene sequence: CDR1 SGHTA, CDR2 FQGNSA. CDR3 in amino acids: CASSEQNRGSTIYF. CDR3 DNA sequence: TGTGCCAGCAGCGAACAGAATAGGGGAAGCACCATATATTTT.

The sample holds a few counts of this clonotype. This chain connects TRBV18 to TRBJ2-7, with 8 bases identical to TRBD2. This CDR3 has 16 amino acids. J was trimmed by 5 bases and V by 1 base; bases with no gene match: 10. Germline CDR1 KGHSH, CDR2 LQKENI. The CDR3 DNA follows: TGTGCCAGCTCACCACGCTATAGCGGGGTAACCCACGAGCAGTACTTC. As protein: CASSPRYSGVTHEQYF.

The genes are TRBV5-5 and TRBJ2-1; 14 bases map to TRBD2. Trimming removed 0 bases from V and 7 bases from J; junction bases left unmatched: 12. The CDR3 extends over 19 amino acids. Germline V gene data show CDR1 as SGHKS and CDR2 as YYEKEE (reference sequence). The CDR3 spells CASSLGEVGLAGGRNEQFF. The CDR3 nucleotides read TGTGCCAGCAGCTTGGGGGAAGTTGGACTAGCGGGGGGCAGGAATGAGCAGTTCTTC. Complete variable domain (other parts from reference TRBV5-5 and TRBJ2-1): DAGVTQSPTHLIKTRGQQVTLRCSPISGHKSVSWYQQVLGQGPQFIFQYYEKEERGRGNFPDRFSARQFPNYSSELNVNALLLGDSALYLCASSLGEVGLAGGRNEQFFGPGTRLTVL.

This clonotype was seen ten or more times. The rearrangement links TRBV12-3 or TRBV12-4 to TRBJ1-5; possible D gene TRBD1, 5 bases. The CDR3 runs to 13 residues. Trimming took off 5 bases at V and 9 bases at J, with 14 bases between the two ends. CDR3 residues: CASSKGLGRPQHF. CDR3 bases: TGTGCCAGCAGTAAGGGACTTGGCCGGCCCCAGCATTTT.

This clonotype occurred a few times. V usage is TRBV6-2 or TRBV6-3 and J usage is TRBJ2-4, with D uncertain. Trimming shortened V by 10 bases and J by 0 bases, and 22 bases separated the two germline ends. This CDR3 comprises 17 residues. Germline V gives CDR1 MNHEY, CDR2 SVGEGT. The DNA for the CDR3 is TGTGCCACCTCTGTTGACCGTGGAGATAGAGCCAAAAACATTCAGTACTTC. It is translated as CATSVDRGDRAKNIQYF.

This clonotype was picked up a small number of times. The V and J genes are TRBV20-1 and TRBJ1-3; D may be TRBD1 (6 bases). V was clipped by 4 bases and J by 4 bases, with 14 bases between them. CDR1 DFQATT and CDR2 SNEGSKA come from the germline V gene (reference sequence). This CDR3 comprises 14 residues. In nucleotides, the CDR3 is TGCAGTGCTACCAATACAGGGTCCGGAAACACCATATATTTT. Encoded protein: CSATNTGSGNTIYF.

This clonotype was detected only a few times. V and J are TRBV14 and TRBJ2-5; D not resolved. The DNA end is a closer match to TRBJ2-1, so the J assignment may be wrong. The germline gives CDR1 SGHDN, CDR2 FVKESK. This CDR3 contains 12 residues. CDR3 in DNA: TGTGCCAGCAGCCAATCGTTCCATGAGCAGTTCTTC. Protein sequence: CASSQSFHEQFF.

This clonotype was detected only a few times. The rearrangement links TRBV4-1 to TRBJ2-1; 11 bases align to TRBD2. Germline V gene lookup returns CDR1 MGHRA and CDR2 YSYEKL. The CDR3 totals 14 residues. V lost 6 bases and J lost 8; bases outside the gene matches: 6. In nucleotides, the CDR3 is TGCGCCAGCAGGGTAGCGGGAGGGGGTTATGAGCAGTTCTTC. As protein: CASRVAGGGYEQFF.

The chain carries TRBV28 and TRBJ1-5; the D is unclear. CDR3 size: 12 residues. Germline V gene data show CDR1 as MDHEN and CDR2 as SYDVKM. V lost 10 bases and J lost 3, with 10 bases in between. CDR3 coding DNA: TGTGCCACCAAAGTCGCCAATCAGCCCCAGCATTTT. This codes for CATKVANQPQHF.

This clonotype occurred a few times. The CDR3 reads CASSPRSHSGRTSYEQYV. In DNA, the CDR3 is TGTGCCAGCAGTCCAAGGTCCCATAGCGGGAGGACCTCCTACGAGCAGTACGTC. The rearrangement uses TRBV12-3 or TRBV12-4 and TRBJ2-7, with 10 positions matching TRBD2. V lost 5 bases to trimming and J lost 0 bases; unmatched junction nucleotides: 13. This CDR3 spans 18 amino acids.

This clonotype was observed a few times. The CDR3: CSAREGRGTSGSWSYNEQFF. CDR3 sequence (DNA): TGCAGTGCTAGAGAGGGTCGGGGGACTAGCGGGAGTTGGTCCTACAATGAGCAGTTCTTC. The chain carries TRBV20-1 and TRBJ2-1, with 14 positions matching TRBD2. Germline V lookup: CDR1 DFQATT, CDR2 SNEGSKA (reference sequence). The V gene end was trimmed by 0 bases and the J gene end by 1 base; junction bases not matched to a gene: 11. The CDR3 loop spans 20 amino acids.

This clonotype has only a few counts. This chain links TRBV7-9 with TRBJ1-4; 7 nucleotides line up with TRBD1. Germline CDR1 reads SEHNR; CDR2 reads FQNEAQ (reference sequence). With 3 bases clipped from V and 3 bases from J, the junction kept 4 bases outside the gene matches. The CDR3 length is 15 residues. CDR3 DNA sequence: TGTGCCAGCAGCTTCACAGGGGAGCCTAATGAAAAACTGTTTTTT. It is translated as CASSFTGEPNEKLFF.

This clonotype turned up a few times. This rearrangement joins TRBV12-3 or TRBV12-4 to TRBJ2-5; 7 bases match TRBD2. The CDR3 has 14 residues. Trimming cost V 4 bases and J 5 bases; bases outside gene matches: 7. CDR3 in amino acids: CASSSGLVSETQYF. In DNA, the CDR3 is TGTGCCAGCAGTTCCGGACTAGTGTCCGAGACCCAGTACTTC.

This clonotype was observed a handful of times. The V and J genes are TRBV29-1 and TRBJ1-2, with a weak D call TRBD1 (6 bases). The CDR3 consists of 13 residues. CDR1 SQVTM and CDR2 ANQGSEA come from the germline V gene. V was cut by 4 bases and J by 3 bases, with 12 bases left in between. As DNA, the CDR3 is TGCAGCGTTGCAAGGCCAGGGGACTATGGCTACACCTTC. Translated: CSVARPGDYGYTF.

This clonotype has only a few counts. This chain connects TRBV29-1 to TRBJ2-1; a weak D match, TRBD2 (6 bases). Trimming cost V 3 bases and J 0 bases, with 12 bases left between them. There are 15 residues in the CDR3. Germline V lookup: CDR1 SQVTM, CDR2 ANQGSEA. DNA of the CDR3: TGCAGCGTTGAGCTAGCGACGAACTCCTACAATGAGCAGTTCTTC. Translating it yields CSVELATNSYNEQFF.

In this sample, this clonotype turned up many times. The V gene is TRBV12-3 or TRBV12-4, the J gene TRBJ1-2; D might be TRBD1 (5 bases). V was trimmed by 0 bases and J by 8 bases, leaving 19 bases between them. The CDR3 extends over 16 amino acids. DNA of the CDR3: TGTGCCAGCAGTTTAGCGTTGGGGCCTTCCATGGGGGGCTACACCTTC. It codes for CASSLALGPSMGGYTF.

This clonotype appeared a few times. V usage is TRBV5-1 and J usage is TRBJ1-5, with D perhaps matching TRBD1 (6 bases). Germline CDR1 reads SGHRS; CDR2 reads YFSETQ. V was trimmed by 0 bases and J by 6 bases, leaving 13 bases between them. The CDR3 totals 15 residues. The CDR3 here is CASSLGGGEGQPQHF. The CDR3 DNA reads TGCGCCAGCAGCTTGGGTGGGGGCGAAGGTCAGCCCCAGCATTTT.

Regarding this clonotype: Germline is not matched at one junction end, which may reflect a read error. The chain couples TRBV7-9 to TRBJ1-2; 7 nucleotides match TRBD1. Germline V gene sequence: CDR1 SEHNR, CDR2 FQNEAQ (reference sequence). The length of the CDR3 is 15 residues. The CDR3 region has the DNA TGTGCCGGCAGCTTAACCGGGACAGAGTTTGAGGGCTACACCTTC. Amino acid sequence: CAGSLTGTEFEGYTF.

This clonotype was seen ten or more times. The chain joins TRBV29-1 to TRBJ1-4; D uncertain. In germline, CDR1 is SQVTM, CDR2 ANQGSEA. The CDR3 is 13 residues long. V shed 6 bases and J shed 3 bases, with 11 bases lying between them. The CDR3 DNA follows: TGCAGCGTCGCGTACCCTTCTAATGAAAAACTGTTTTTT. Amino acids: CSVAYPSNEKLFF.

The chain joins TRBV7-8 to TRBJ2-7; 13 nucleotides agree with TRBD2. The germline V gene encodes CDR1 SGHVS and CDR2 FQNEAQ. The J segment lost 5 bases and the V segment lost 5 bases, leaving 6 bases of the junction unmatched. The CDR3 is made up of 15 amino acids. CDR3: CASSAGLAGVHEQYV. The CDR3 DNA follows: TGTGCCAGCAGCGCCGGACTAGCGGGAGTACACGAGCAGTACGTC.

Details on this clonotype: With a much larger clone just one base away, this may be a read error. The J gene is TRBJ2-7, the V gene TRBV5-1; 7 bases are a match to TRBD2. Germline V lookup: CDR1 SGHRS, CDR2 YFSETQ. The ends lost 4 bases at V and 7 bases at J; junction bases unmatched: 8. This CDR3 region has 13 residues. DNA for the CDR3: TGCGCCAGCAGCGTGGGGAGGGGAAAAGAGCAGTACGTC. This encodes CASSVGRGKEQYV.

This clonotype was recorded at least ten times. The V call is TRBV7-8, the J call TRBJ2-7; 8 bases fit TRBD2. The germline gives CDR1 SGHVS, CDR2 FQNEAQ. After removal of 3 bases from V and 5 bases from J, the junction contained 9 bases not matched to a gene. This CDR3 contains 15 residues. This CDR3 is CASSFRGGKGNEQYF. CDR3 bases: TGTGCCAGCAGCTTCCGGGGGGGCAAAGGCAACGAGCAGTACTTC.

On this clonotype: Sequence at one end of the junction differs from germline and may be a read error. V and J are TRBV5-4 and TRBJ2-5; no definite D call. Germline lookup yields CDR1 SGHNT and CDR2 YYREEE (reference sequence). There are 12 residues in the CDR3. The CDR3 loop reads CTSSIAGETQYF. CDR3 bases: TGTACCAGCAGCATAGCCGGGGAGACCCAGTACTTC.

The chain carries TRBV20-1 and TRBJ2-7; 10 bases align to TRBD2. The CDR3 totals 15 residues. Trimming at V came to 3 bases and at J to 5 bases, leaving 10 bases not matched to a gene. Germline V CDR1 and CDR2: DFQATT, SNEGSKA (reference sequence). The CDR3 region has the DNA TGCAGTGCTAGTTGGCTAGCGGGGGAAATTGACGAGCAGTACTTC. This sequence encodes CSASWLAGEIDEQYF.

J is TRBJ1-1 and V is TRBV7-9; TRBD1 matches 7 bases. This CDR3 region has 12 residues. The V gene's germline CDR1 is SEHNR and CDR2 FQNEAQ (reference sequence). The trim removed 3 bases at V and 11 bases at J, leaving 6 bases unmatched. The CDR3, as DNA: TGTGCCAGCAGCTTCCTCGACAGGGAGGCTTTCTTT. It is translated as CASSFLDREAFF.

This rearrangement joins TRBV2 to TRBJ2-5; 8 bases agree with TRBD1. Looked up from germline, CDR1 is SNHLY and CDR2 is FYNNEI. This CDR3 is built from 14 residues. The V and J ends lost 4 bases and 5 bases, in that order; junction bases with no gene match: 6. The CDR3 DNA follows: TGTGCCAGCAGTGGGGAGGACAGGGAGGAGACCCAGTACTTC. Amino acids: CASSGEDREETQYF.

This chain joins TRBV5-1 and TRBJ2-1, with 10 bases that match TRBD1. Per germline, CDR1 SGHRS and CDR2 YFSETQ. V lost 2 bases to trimming and J lost 5 bases; unmatched junction nucleotides: 4. The CDR3 totals 15 residues. The CDR3 spells CASSLQTGGHNEQFF. CDR3 DNA sequence: TGCGCCAGCAGCTTACAGACAGGGGGCCACAATGAGCAGTTCTTC.

This clonotype was detected a few times. The V gene is TRBV24-1, the J gene TRBJ2-3; 8 positions agree with TRBD2. V was pared by 3 bases and J by 6 bases, with 7 bases of the junction left unmatched. This CDR3 has 15 amino acids. Germline assignment: CDR1 KGHDR and CDR2 SFDVKD. The CDR3: CATSDPGLVVDTQYF. The CDR3 DNA sequence: TGTGCCACCAGTGATCCGGGACTAGTTGTCGATACGCAGTATTTT.

This clonotype was counted many times. The V call is TRBV12-3 or TRBV12-4, the J call TRBJ2-3; no definite D call. The CDR3 is 14 amino acids. V lost 10 bases and J lost 3, with 17 bases in between. As DNA, the CDR3 is TGTGCCACTCGACGTGGGTTTTTAACAGATACGCAGTATTTT. Its protein product is CATRRGFLTDTQYF.